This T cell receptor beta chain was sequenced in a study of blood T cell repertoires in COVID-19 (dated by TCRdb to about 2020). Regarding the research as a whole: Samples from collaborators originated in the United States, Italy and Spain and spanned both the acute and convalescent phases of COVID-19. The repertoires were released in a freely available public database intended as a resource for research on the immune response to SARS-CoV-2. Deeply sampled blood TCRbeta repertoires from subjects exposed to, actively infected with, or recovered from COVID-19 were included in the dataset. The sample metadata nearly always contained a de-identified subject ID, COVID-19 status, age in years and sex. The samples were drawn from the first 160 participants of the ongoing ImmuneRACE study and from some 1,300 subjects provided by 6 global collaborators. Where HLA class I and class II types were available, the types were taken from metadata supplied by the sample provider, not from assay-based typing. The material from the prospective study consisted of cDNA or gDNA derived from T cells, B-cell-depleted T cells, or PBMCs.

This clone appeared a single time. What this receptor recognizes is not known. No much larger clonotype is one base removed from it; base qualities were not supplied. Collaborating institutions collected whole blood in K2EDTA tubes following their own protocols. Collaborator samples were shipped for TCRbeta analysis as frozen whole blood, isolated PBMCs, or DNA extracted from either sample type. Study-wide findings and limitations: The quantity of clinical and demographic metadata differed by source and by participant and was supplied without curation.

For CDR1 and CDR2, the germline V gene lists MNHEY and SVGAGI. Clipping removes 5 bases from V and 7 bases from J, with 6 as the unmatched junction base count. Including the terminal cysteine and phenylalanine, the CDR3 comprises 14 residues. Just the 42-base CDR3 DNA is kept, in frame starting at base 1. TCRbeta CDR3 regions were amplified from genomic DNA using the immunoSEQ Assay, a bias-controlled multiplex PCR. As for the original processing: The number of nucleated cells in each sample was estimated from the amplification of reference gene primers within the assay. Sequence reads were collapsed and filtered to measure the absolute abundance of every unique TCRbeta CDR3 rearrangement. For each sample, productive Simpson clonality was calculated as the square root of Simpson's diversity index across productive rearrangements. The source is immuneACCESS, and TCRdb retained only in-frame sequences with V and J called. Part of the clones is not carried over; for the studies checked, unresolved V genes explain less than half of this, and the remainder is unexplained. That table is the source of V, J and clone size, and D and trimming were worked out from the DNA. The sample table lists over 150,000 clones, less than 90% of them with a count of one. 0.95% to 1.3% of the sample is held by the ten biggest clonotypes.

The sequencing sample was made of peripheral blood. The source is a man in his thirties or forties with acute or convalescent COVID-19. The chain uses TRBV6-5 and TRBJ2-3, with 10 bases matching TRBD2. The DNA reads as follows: TGTGCCAGCAGTACAGTAGCGGGGGGTAATACGCAGTATTTT. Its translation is CASSTVAGGNTQYF.